The 14 T cell receptor beta chains below were found in one sample sequenced in a study of CD8 T cells in Susac syndrome (dated by TCRdb to about 2019). Library preparation employed the immunoSEQ multiplex PCR assay. RNA was extracted with the RNeasy kit and about 0.5 to 1 ug was reverse transcribed using random hexamers. TCRdb redid the processing of the public reads, applying fastp at Q25 and MiXCR, and retained in-frame beta chains. Entries that share a CDR3 protein sequence are merged under the most common genes and DNA. The sample table records some 180,000 distinct CDR3 sequences; around 94% of these occur just once. 0.099% of the sample rests with the top ten. The sample was CD4+ T cells from PBMCs. These TCRs come from a human donor with Susac syndrome.

The chain employs TRBV29-1 and TRBJ1-2; 11 bases are a match to TRBD1. CDR3 length: 14 amino acids. V was pared by 6 bases and J by 5 bases, with 8 bases of the junction left unmatched. The germline gives CDR1 SQVTM, CDR2 ANQGSEA. The CDR3 bases are TGCAGCGTCCGACGCGGGACAGGGGGTTATGGCTACACCTTC. Its protein product is CSVRRGTGGYGYTF.

The rearrangement links TRBV27 to TRBJ1-6; D gene unclear. Germline lookup yields CDR1 MNHEY and CDR2 SMNVEV (reference sequence). Trimming pared 5 bases from V and 8 bases from J, leaving 19 bases between. This CDR3 has 16 residues. The CDR3 loop reads CASSPWASKGDSPLHF. The CDR3 DNA is TGTGCCAGCAGTCCATGGGCCTCGAAAGGTGATTCACCCCTCCACTTT.

The chain is built from TRBV7-2 and TRBJ1-1; no firm D call. The CDR3 contains 14 residues. Germline V lookup: CDR1 SGHTA, CDR2 FQGNSA. V was shortened by 4 bases and J by 0 bases, with 9 bases between the two germline ends. CDR3 nucleotide sequence: TGTGCCAGCAGCTACGACGGATTGAACACTGAAGCTTTCTTT. Encoded protein: CASSYDGLNTEAFF. The full variable domain, rest sourced from reference TRBV7-2 and TRBJ1-1, is GAGVSQSPSNKVTEKGKDVELRCDPISGHTALYWYRQSLGQGLEFLIYFQGNSAPDKSGLPSDRFSAERTGGSVSTLTIQRTQQEDSAVYLCASSYDGLNTEAFFGQGTRLTVV.

The chain carries TRBV7-9 and TRBJ2-6; 7 nucleotides agree with TRBD1. CDR1 is SEHNR, CDR2 FQNEAQ, per germline (reference sequence). Germline trimming cut 6 bases from V and 0 bases from J; bases unmatched to any gene: 11. This CDR3 has 18 residues. The CDR3: CASSTYEQGFSGANVLTF. The CDR3 nucleotides read TGTGCCAGCAGTACGTACGAACAGGGGTTCTCTGGGGCCAACGTCCTGACTTTC.

This clonotype was seen once. The chain recombines TRBV7-2 with TRBJ2-3, with TRBD2 matching 7 bases. Per the germline V gene, CDR1 is SGHTA and CDR2 is FQGNSA. This CDR3 has 15 amino acids. Trimming at V came to 0 bases and at J to 4 bases, leaving 4 bases not matched to a gene. For the CDR3, the DNA is TGTGCCAGCAGCTTAGCGGGAGGGCCCGCAGATACGCAGTATTTT. Protein sequence: CASSLAGGPADTQYF.

The chain combines TRBV7-2 with TRBJ1-5, with 7 bases matching TRBD1. J was trimmed by 3 bases and V by 6 bases; bases with no gene match: 8. Germline values: CDR1 SGHTA, CDR2 FQGNSA. CDR3 size: 15 residues. The CDR3 DNA follows: TGTGCCAGCAGTTTAAACAGGGGCACCAATCAGCCCCAGCATTTT. This gives the protein CASSLNRGTNQPQHF.

In its sample, this clonotype was seen once. The CDR3: CASSLEGYQPQHF. The DNA for the CDR3 is TGTGCCAGCAGCTTAGAGGGCTATCAGCCCCAGCATTTT. The gene calls are TRBV7-9 and TRBJ1-5; D remains unclear. Germline V gene lookup returns CDR1 SEHNR and CDR2 FQNEAQ (reference sequence). Deletions cut 1 base from V and 5 bases from J, with 6 bases between. The CDR3 covers 13 residues.

This chain uses TRBV30 with TRBJ1-1, with D uncertain. CDR3 length equals 11 residues. V was clipped by 5 bases and J by 1 base, with 5 bases between them. In germline, CDR1 is GTSNPN, CDR2 SVGIG (reference sequence). The chain's CDR3 is CAWDGNTEAFF. The CDR3 DNA is TGTGCCTGGGACGGGAACACTGAAGCTTTCTTT.

This clonotype was seen only once. This sequence joins TRBV6-2 or TRBV6-3 and TRBJ1-5; D is unclear. CDR3 length: 12 residues. Per the germline V gene, CDR1 is MNHEY and CDR2 is SVGEGT. Trimming removed 2 bases at V and 3 bases at J, with 2 bases between. The CDR3 bases are TGTGCCAGCAGTTACCACAATCAGCCCCAGCATTTT. This encodes CASSYHNQPQHF.

This CDR3 is CSVDLDTEAFF. The CDR3 DNA reads TGCAGCGTTGATTTGGACACTGAAGCTTTCTTT. The V and J genes are TRBV29-1 and TRBJ1-1; D not certain. Per the germline V gene, CDR1 is SQVTM and CDR2 is ANQGSEA. The CDR3 has 11 residues. Between the trimmed V and J ends, which lost 3 bases and 3 bases, there was a span of 5 bases.

The chain couples TRBV20-1 to TRBJ2-1; D call uncertain. V was pared by 0 bases and J by 8 bases, with 11 bases between. Looked up from germline, CDR1 is DFQATT and CDR2 is SNEGSKA (reference sequence). This CDR3 region has 13 residues. CDR3 nucleotides: TGCAGTGCTAGAGAGGGTGCCGGCGATGAGCAGTTCTTC. It encodes CSAREGAGDEQFF.

The V call is TRBV7-9, the J call TRBJ2-7; TRBD2 aligns across 14 bases. The CDR3 loop spans 16 amino acids. Per germline, CDR1 SEHNR and CDR2 FQNEAQ (reference sequence). Germline trimming cut 4 bases from V and 4 bases from J; bases unmatched to any gene: 6. The CDR3 loop reads CASSSLGTSGGYEQYF. The CDR3 bases are TGTGCCAGCAGCTCACTTGGGACTAGCGGGGGATACGAGCAGTACTTC.

The J gene is TRBJ1-2, the V gene TRBV15, with a tentative D call TRBD1 (6 bases). The ends were cut back, 0 bases at V and 7 bases at J, with 12 bases in the middle. The germline gives CDR1 LNHNV, CDR2 YYDKDF (reference sequence). This CDR3 has 14 residues. CDR3 in DNA: TGTGCCACCAGCAGAGATCGGAGGGGGGTTGGCTACACCTTC. It encodes CATSRDRRGVGYTF.

V and J are TRBV20-1 and TRBJ1-4; TRBD1 might be the D (6 bases). Germline-derived CDR1 and CDR2 are DFQATT and SNEGSKA (reference sequence). V dropped 0 bases and J dropped 14 bases, with 19 bases sitting between them. This CDR3 spans 14 amino acids. The CDR3 sequence: CSAREFGGRAELFF. The CDR3 DNA is TGCAGTGCTAGAGAATTTGGGGGCAGGGCTGAGCTGTTTTTT.